Presented here are 10 T cell receptor beta chains from one specimen sequenced in a study of blood T cell repertoires in COVID-19. TCRdb's copy holds only in-frame clones and misses some; the assay was immunoSEQ multiplex PCR. The repertoire holds about 240,000 clones, roughly nine tenths seen once, with 5.5% to 8% in the top ten. The sample comprised peripheral blood. These receptors were obtained from a man aged 60 to 75 with acute or convalescent COVID-19.

The CDR3 reads CASSPSGARADTQYF. The CDR3 region has the DNA TGTGCCAGCAGCCCATCTGGGGCCCGGGCAGATACGCAGTATTTT. The V call is TRBV7-8, the J call TRBJ2-3; TRBD1 might be the D (5 bases). CDR1 is SGHVS and CDR2 is FQNEAQ in the germline V gene. The V gene lost 5 bases and the J gene lost 4 bases, with 16 bases spanning the gap. The CDR3 sequence is 15 residues long.

The chain carries TRBV10-3 and TRBJ2-5; 11 bases line up with TRBD2. Trimming cost V 9 bases and J 1 base; bases outside gene matches: 1. There are 13 residues in the CDR3. Looked up from germline, CDR1 is ENHRY and CDR2 is SYGVKD. In nucleotides, the CDR3 is TGTGCCATAGGGACTAGCGGCCAAGAGACCCAGTACTTC. Its translation is CAIGTSGQETQYF.

This clone was recorded once. The chain couples TRBV21-1 to TRBJ1-2; TRBD1 is the table's D call, not checked against the DNA. TRBV21-1 is reported as a pseudogene. The CDR3 contains 13 residues. CDR3 amino acids: CASSKDRGSGYTF. The DNA for the CDR3 is TGTGCCAGCAGCAAAGACAGGGGTTCTGGCTACACCTTC.

V is TRBV11-2 and J is TRBJ2-3; D ambiguous. The CDR3 is made up of 15 amino acids. The germline V and J ends were trimmed by 2 bases and 1 base, with 10 bases remaining between them. Germline CDR1 and CDR2: SGHAT and FQNNGV. The CDR3 DNA is TGTGCCAGCAGCTTACAACCCCGGGGCACAGATACGCAGTATTTT. Its protein product is CASSLQPRGTDTQYF.

The chain uses TRBV3-1 (or the pseudogene TRBV3-2) and TRBJ1-4; 8 bases map to TRBD1. The CDR3 is 16 residues long. V lost 0 bases to trimming and J lost 8 bases; unmatched junction nucleotides: 8. CDR1 and CDR2 (germline): LGHDT, YNNKEL (reference sequence). In DNA, the CDR3 is TGTGCCAGCAGCCAAGATCCGAGGACAGGGAAGGAAAAACTGTTTTTT. It encodes CASSQDPRTGKEKLFF.

This chain connects TRBV4-1 to TRBJ1-4; possible D gene TRBD1, 6 bases. V dropped 4 bases and J dropped 0 bases, with 9 bases sitting between them. The CDR3 totals 15 residues. CDR1 is MGHRA, CDR2 YSYEKL, per germline. The CDR3 bases are TGCGCCAGCAGCCGGGGGCGGGCAACTAATGAAAAACTGTTTTTT. Translated, it gives CASSRGRATNEKLFF.

This chain uses TRBV7-2 with TRBJ1-4; TRBD1 agrees at 10 bases. Per germline, CDR1 SGHTA and CDR2 FQGNSA. The trim removed 4 bases at V and 8 bases at J, leaving 7 bases unmatched. The length of the CDR3 is 15 residues. As DNA, the CDR3 is TGTGCCAGCAGCTCCCAGGGACAGGGGTACGAAAAACTGTTTTTT. Protein sequence: CASSSQGQGYEKLFF.

The chain is built from TRBV4-3 and TRBJ2-3, with D possibly being TRBD2 (6 bases). The CDR3 totals 15 residues. Germline CDR1 reads LGHNA; CDR2 reads YSLEER. The germline V and J ends were trimmed by 2 bases and 2 bases, with 11 bases remaining between them. The CDR3 DNA follows: TGCGCCAGCAGCCAAAGGGACTTTGACACAGATACGCAGTATTTT. Translation: CASSQRDFDTDTQYF.

This clone is a singleton in its sample. The chain has TRBV7-6 and TRBJ2-2; maybe TRBD1 (6 bases). Germline V CDR1 and CDR2: SGHVS, FNYEAQ. The CDR3 covers 15 residues. V gave up 5 bases and J gave up 1 base, with 11 bases separating them. The CDR3 loop reads CASSQGGVNTGELFF. In nucleotides, the CDR3 is TGTGCCAGCAGCCAAGGGGGAGTGAACACCGGGGAGCTGTTTTTT. Complete variable domain (other parts from reference TRBV7-6 and TRBJ2-2): GAGVSQSPRYKVTKRGQDVALRCDPISGHVSLYWYRQALGQGPEFLTYFNYEAQQDKSGLPNDRFSAERPEGSISTLTIQRTEQRDSAMYRCASSQGGVNTGELFFGEGSRLTVL.

The rearrangement joins TRBV14 to TRBJ1-3; TRBD1 might be the D (5 bases). The CDR3 contains 14 residues. The V gene's germline CDR1 is SGHDN and CDR2 FVKESK. Trimming took 3 bases from V and 6 from J, leaving 12 bases between them. CDR3 nucleotides: TGTGCCAGCAGCCAGGCAGCGGGGACAAACACCATATATTTT. Translation: CASSQAAGTNTIYF. The variable domain in full, with the rest retrieved from reference TRBV14 and TRBJ1-3, is EAGVTQFPSHSVIEKGQTVTLRCDPISGHDNLYWYRRVMGKEIKFLLHFVKESKQDESGMPNNRFLAERTGGTYSTLKVQPAELEDSGVYFCASSQAAGTNTIYFGEGSWLTVV.